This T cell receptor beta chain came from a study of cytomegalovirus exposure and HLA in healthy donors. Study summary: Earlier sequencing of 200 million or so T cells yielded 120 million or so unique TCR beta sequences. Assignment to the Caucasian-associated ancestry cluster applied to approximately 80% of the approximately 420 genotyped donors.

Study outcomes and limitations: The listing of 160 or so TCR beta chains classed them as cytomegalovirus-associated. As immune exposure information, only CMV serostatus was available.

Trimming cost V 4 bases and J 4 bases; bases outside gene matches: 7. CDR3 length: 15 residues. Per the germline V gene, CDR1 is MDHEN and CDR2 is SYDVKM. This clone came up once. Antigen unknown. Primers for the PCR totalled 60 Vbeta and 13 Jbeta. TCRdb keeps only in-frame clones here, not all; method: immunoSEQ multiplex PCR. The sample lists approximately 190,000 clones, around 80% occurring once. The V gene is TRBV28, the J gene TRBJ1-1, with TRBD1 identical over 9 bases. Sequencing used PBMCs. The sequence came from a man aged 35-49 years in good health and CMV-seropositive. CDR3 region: CASSSNRGRVTEAFF. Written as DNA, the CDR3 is TGTGCCAGCAGTTCTAACAGGGGGCGCGTCACTGAAGCTTTCTTT.